This T cell receptor (beta chain) was captured in a study of CD8 T cells in ankylosing spondylitis (dated by TCRdb to about 2017). Notes on the research overall: To find TCR variants linked to disease, the study profiled T cell receptor beta repertoires in ankylosing spondylitis patients and healthy donors. The full study cohort was made up of about two dozen ankylosing spondylitis patients and about a hundred healthy donors. Peripheral blood samples were taken, and synovial fluid was additionally collected from ankylosing spondylitis patients. Findings and caveats that apply to the study as a whole: A TCR beta motif of fewer than 10 highly homologous amino acid variants appeared characteristic of blood from ankylosing spondylitis patients. In peripheral blood, the disease-linked clones were found at relatively low frequencies and had a CD8+ phenotype. Some TCR beta motif variants had previously been reported in synovial fluid and blood of reactive arthritis patients, which suggested common disease-initiation mechanisms. Significant enrichment of the disease-linked clones was reported in matched synovial fluid samples from ankylosing spondylitis patients.

This clonotype was picked up many times. The antigen it recognizes is unknown. Nothing much larger sits one base from this clone, and base qualities are not available. The CDR3 has 14 amino acids, counting the end cysteine and phenylalanine. The CDR3 DNA has 42 bases and is translated from base 1. The V end loses 4 bases and the J end loses 6 bases, and a stretch of 17 bases separates them. CDR1 and CDR2 (SGDLS, YYNGEE) derive from the germline V gene. TCRdb records Illumina HiSeq 2500 as the sequencer. Quantitative 5'-RACE with molecular barcodes was the method used to prepare the TCR beta libraries. In the source study's methods: A new computational method based on a probabilistic model of VDJ rearrangement was used to identify disease-linked TCR variants. The raw public reads went through TCRdb reprocessing: fastp at Q25, MiXCR clone calling, in-frame beta chains kept. Identical CDR3 proteins give one entry, which carries the most common genes and DNA. These V and J calls originate from TCRdb's pipeline instead of the authors' own analysis. The sample yields about 30,000 distinct CDR3 sequences; roughly 5.3% were counted once. Around 1.8% of the sample is taken by the ten largest.

The specimen was blood, either unsorted or a sorted T cell fraction (not recorded which). The sequence derives from a female donor with ankylosing spondylitis or in good health (not recorded which). The V gene is TRBV9 and the J gene is TRBJ2-7, with TRBD1 perhaps the D gene, on 5 matching bases. The CDR3 corresponds to CASSPPGAVREQYF. In nucleotide form, the sequence is TGTGCCAGCAGCCCGCCTGGGGCCGTCCGCGAGCAGTACTTC.